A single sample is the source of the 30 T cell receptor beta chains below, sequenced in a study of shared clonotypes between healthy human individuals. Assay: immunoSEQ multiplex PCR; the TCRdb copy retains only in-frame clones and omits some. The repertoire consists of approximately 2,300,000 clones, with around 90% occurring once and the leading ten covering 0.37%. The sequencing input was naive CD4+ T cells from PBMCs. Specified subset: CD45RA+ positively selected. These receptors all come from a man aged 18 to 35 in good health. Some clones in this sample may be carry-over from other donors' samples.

Written as DNA, the CDR3 is TGTGCCAGCTCACCCGGTCCAGCGTTCGGGGAGACCCAGTACTTC. It translates to CASSPGPAFGETQYF. This sequence joins TRBV18 and TRBJ2-5; unclear D gene. The V gene lost 3 bases and the J gene lost 5 bases, with 16 bases spanning the gap. The CDR3 totals 15 residues. Looked up from germline, CDR1 is KGHSH and CDR2 is LQKENI.

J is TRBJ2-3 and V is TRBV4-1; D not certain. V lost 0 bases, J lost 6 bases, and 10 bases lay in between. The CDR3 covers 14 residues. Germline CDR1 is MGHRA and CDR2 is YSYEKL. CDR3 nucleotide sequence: TGCGCCAGCAGCCAAGAGTCGGCGCTGGATACGCAGTATTTT. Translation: CASSQESALDTQYF.

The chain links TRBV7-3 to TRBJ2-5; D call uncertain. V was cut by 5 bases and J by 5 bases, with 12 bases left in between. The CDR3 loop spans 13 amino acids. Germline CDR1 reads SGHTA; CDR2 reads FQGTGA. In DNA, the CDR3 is TGTGCCAGCAGCGAAAACCAGCAGGAGACCCAGTACTTC. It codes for CASSENQQETQYF.

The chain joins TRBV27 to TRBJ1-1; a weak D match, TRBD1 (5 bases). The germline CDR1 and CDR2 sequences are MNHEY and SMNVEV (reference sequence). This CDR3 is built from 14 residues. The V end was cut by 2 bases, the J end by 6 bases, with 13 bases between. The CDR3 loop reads CASSLRGSWPEAFF. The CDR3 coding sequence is TGTGCCAGCAGTTTACGGGGGTCTTGGCCTGAAGCTTTCTTT.

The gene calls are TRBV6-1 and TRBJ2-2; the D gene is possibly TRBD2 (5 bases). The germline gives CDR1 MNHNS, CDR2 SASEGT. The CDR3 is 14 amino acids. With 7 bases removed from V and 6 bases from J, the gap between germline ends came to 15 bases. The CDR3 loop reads CASTGRGGAGELFF. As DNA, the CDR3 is TGTGCCAGCACTGGGAGAGGTGGAGCCGGGGAGCTGTTTTTT.

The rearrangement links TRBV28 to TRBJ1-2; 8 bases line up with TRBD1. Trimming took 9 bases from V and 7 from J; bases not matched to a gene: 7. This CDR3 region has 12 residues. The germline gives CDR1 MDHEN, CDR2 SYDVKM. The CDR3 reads CARKRTGFGYTF. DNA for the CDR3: TGTGCCAGAAAAAGGACAGGGTTTGGCTACACCTTC.

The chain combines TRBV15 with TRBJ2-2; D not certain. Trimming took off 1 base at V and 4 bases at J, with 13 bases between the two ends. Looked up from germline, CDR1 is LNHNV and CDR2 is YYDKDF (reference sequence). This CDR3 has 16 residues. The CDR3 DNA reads TGTGCCACCAGCAGAGGAGTCACCCTGGGCACCGGGGAGCTGTTTTTT. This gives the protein CATSRGVTLGTGELFF.

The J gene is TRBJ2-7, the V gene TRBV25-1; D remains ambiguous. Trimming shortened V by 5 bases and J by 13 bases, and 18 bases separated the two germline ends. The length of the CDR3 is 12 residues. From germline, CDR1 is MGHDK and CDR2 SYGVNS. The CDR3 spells CASSPGSSIRYF. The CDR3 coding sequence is TGTGCCAGCAGTCCCGGCTCCAGCATACGATACTTC.

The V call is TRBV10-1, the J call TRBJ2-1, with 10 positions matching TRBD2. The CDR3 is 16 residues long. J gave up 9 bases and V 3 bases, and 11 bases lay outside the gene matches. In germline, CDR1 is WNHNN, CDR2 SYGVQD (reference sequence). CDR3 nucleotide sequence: TGCGCCAGCAGTGACGTGGGACTAGCGAAAGGAGGTGAGCAGTTCTTC. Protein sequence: CASSDVGLAKGGEQFF.

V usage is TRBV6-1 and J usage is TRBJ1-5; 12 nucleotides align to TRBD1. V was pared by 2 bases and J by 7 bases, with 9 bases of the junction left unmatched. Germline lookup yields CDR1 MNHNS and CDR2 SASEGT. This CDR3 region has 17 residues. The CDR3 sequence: CASSEFWDRGRGQPQHF. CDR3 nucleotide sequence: TGTGCCAGCAGTGAATTCTGGGACAGGGGGCGAGGGCAGCCCCAGCATTTT.

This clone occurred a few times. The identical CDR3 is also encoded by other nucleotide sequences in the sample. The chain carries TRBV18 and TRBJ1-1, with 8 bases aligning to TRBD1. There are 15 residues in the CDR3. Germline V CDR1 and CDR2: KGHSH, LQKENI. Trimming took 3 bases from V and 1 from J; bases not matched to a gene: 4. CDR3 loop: CASSPSGTGNTEAFF. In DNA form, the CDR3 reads TGTGCCAGCTCACCGTCCGGGACAGGGAACACTGAAGCTTTCTTT.

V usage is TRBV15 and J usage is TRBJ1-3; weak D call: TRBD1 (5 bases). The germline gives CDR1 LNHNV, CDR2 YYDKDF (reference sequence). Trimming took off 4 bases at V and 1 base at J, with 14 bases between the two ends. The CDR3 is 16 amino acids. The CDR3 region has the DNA TGTGCCACCAGCAAAGTCCGACAGCTTTCTGGAAACACCATATATTTT. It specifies CATSKVRQLSGNTIYF.

The CDR3 loop reads CASSYDTEAFF. The CDR3 nucleotides are TGTGCCAGCAGTTACGACACTGAAGCTTTCTTT. The chain is built from TRBV6-5 and TRBJ1-1; D is uncertain. Trimming took 2 bases from V and 3 from J, leaving 1 base between them. The CDR3 is made up of 11 amino acids. Germline V gives CDR1 MNHEY, CDR2 SVGAGI.

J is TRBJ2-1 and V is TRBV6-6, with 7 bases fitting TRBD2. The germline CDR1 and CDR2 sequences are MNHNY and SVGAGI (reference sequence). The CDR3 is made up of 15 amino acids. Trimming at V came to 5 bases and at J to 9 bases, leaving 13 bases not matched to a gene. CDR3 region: CASSQTAGVGGEQFF. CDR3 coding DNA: TGTGCCAGCAGTCAAACTGCGGGAGTGGGGGGTGAGCAGTTCTTC.

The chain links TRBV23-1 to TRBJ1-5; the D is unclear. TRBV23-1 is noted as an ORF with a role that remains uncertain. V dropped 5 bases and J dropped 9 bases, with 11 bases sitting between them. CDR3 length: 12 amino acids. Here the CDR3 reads CASSFDKWPQHF. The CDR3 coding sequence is TGCGCCAGCAGTTTTGACAAGTGGCCCCAGCATTTT.

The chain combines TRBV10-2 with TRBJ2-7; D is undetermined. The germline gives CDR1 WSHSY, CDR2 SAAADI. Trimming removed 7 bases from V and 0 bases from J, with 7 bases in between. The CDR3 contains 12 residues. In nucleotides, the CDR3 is TGCGCCAGCACGTTGGGCTCCTACGAGCAGTACTTC. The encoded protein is CASTLGSYEQYF.

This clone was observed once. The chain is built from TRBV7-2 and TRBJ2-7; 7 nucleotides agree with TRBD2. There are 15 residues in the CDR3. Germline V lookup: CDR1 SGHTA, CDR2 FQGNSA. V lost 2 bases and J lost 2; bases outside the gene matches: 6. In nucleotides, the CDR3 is TGTGCCAGCAGCTTACTTTACGGACTAGCCTACGAGCAGTACTTC. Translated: CASSLLYGLAYEQYF.

The CDR3 nucleotides are TGTGCCAGCTCACCGCACCCATCAGCCTACGAGCAGTACTTC. This gives the protein CASSPHPSAYEQYF. This chain joins TRBV18 and TRBJ2-7; D is ambiguous. Trimming cost V 3 bases and J 2 bases, with 11 bases left between them. Germline V gene sequence: CDR1 KGHSH, CDR2 LQKENI. This CDR3 has 14 amino acids. Based on the CDR3 plus reference TRBV18 and TRBJ2-7, the full variable domain is NAGVMQNPRHLVRRRGQEARLRCSPMKGHSHVYWYRQLPEEGLKFMVYLQKENIIDESGMPKERFSAEFPKEGPSILRIQQVVRGDSAAYFCASSPHPSAYEQYFGPGTRLTVT.

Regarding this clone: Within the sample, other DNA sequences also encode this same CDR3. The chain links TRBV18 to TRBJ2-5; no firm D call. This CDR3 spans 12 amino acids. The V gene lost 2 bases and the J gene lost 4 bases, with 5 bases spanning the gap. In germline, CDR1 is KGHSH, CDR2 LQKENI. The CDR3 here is CASSPIGETQYF. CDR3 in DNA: TGTGCCAGCTCACCAATCGGAGAGACCCAGTACTTC.

For the CDR3, the DNA is TGTGCCAGCAGTCTCTCAGGCTACCAAGAGACCCAGTACTTC. This encodes CASSLSGYQETQYF. The chain links TRBV6-1 to TRBJ2-5; D is ambiguous. The CDR3 consists of 14 residues. Trimming left V 5 bases short and J 0 bases short, with 10 bases between. From germline, CDR1 is MNHNS and CDR2 SASEGT.

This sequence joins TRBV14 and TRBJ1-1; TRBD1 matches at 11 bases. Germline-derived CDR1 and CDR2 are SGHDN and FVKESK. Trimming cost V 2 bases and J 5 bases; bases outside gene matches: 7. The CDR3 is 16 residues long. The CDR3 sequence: CASSQKAGQGATEAFF. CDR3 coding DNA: TGTGCCAGCAGCCAAAAAGCCGGACAGGGGGCTACTGAAGCTTTCTTT.

CDR3 nucleotides: TGTGCCAGCTCTGAAACAAACACTGAAGCTTTCTTT. Its translation is CASSETNTEAFF. The chain employs TRBV6-6 and TRBJ1-1; unclear D gene. The germline V gene encodes CDR1 MNHNY and CDR2 SVGAGI (reference sequence). With 8 bases removed from V and 2 bases from J, the gap between germline ends came to 9 bases. The length of the CDR3 is 12 residues.

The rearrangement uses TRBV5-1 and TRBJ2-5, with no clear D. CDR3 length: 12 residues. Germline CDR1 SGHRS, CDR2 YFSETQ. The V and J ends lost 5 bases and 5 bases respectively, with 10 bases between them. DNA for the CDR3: TGCGCCAGCAGTACCGTCGGCGAGACCCAGTACTTC. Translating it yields CASSTVGETQYF. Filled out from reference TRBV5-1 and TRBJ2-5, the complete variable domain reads KAGVTQTPRYLIKTRGQQVTLSCSPISGHRSVSWYQQTPGQGLQFLFEYFSETQRNKGNFPGRFSGRQFSNSRSEMNVSTLELGDSALYLCASSTVGETQYFGPGTRLLVL.

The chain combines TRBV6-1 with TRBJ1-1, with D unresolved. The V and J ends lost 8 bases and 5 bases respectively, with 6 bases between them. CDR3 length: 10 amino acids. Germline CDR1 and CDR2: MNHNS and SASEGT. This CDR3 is CASRWTEAFF. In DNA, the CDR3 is TGTGCCAGCCGCTGGACTGAAGCTTTCTTT.

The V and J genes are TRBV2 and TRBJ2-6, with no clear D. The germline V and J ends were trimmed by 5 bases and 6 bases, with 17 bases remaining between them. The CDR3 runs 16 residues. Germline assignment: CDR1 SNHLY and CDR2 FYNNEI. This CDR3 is CASSYTGGRQANVLTF. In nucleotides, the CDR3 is TGTGCCAGCAGTTATACCGGTGGCCGGCAGGCCAACGTCCTGACTTTC.

CDR3: CAWREGGTPHQPQHF. The CDR3 DNA reads TGTGCCTGGAGGGAAGGAGGGACCCCGCATCAGCCCCAGCATTTT. The chain combines TRBV30 with TRBJ1-5; tentative D call: TRBD1 (5 bases). This CDR3 is built from 15 residues. V lost 3 bases and J 5 bases, leaving 17 bases between the germline ends. Germline loops: CDR1 GTSNPN, CDR2 SVGIG (reference sequence).

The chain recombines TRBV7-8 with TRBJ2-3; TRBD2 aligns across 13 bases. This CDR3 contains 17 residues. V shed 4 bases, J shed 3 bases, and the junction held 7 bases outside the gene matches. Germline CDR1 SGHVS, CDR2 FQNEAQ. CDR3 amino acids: CASSSPGLAGETDTQYF. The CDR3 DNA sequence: TGTGCCAGCAGCTCTCCCGGACTAGCGGGAGAAACAGATACGCAGTATTTT.

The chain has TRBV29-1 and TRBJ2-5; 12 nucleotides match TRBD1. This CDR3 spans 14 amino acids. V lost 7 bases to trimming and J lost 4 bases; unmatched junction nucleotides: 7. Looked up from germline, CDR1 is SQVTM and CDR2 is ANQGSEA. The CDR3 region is CSAGDRGLRETQYF. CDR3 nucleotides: TGCAGCGCCGGGGACAGGGGGCTTCGAGAGACCCAGTACTTC.

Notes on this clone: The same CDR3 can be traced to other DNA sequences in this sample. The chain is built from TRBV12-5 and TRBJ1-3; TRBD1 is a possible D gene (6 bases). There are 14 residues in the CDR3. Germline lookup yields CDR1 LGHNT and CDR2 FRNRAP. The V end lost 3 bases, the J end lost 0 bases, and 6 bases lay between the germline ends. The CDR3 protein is CASGLGGSGNTIYF. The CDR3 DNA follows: TGTGCTAGTGGTTTAGGGGGCTCTGGAAACACCATATATTTT.

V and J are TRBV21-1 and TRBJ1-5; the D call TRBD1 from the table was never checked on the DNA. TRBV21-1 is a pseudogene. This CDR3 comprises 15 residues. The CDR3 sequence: CAREQGVSGNQPQHF. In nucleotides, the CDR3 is TGTGCCAGGGAACAGGGGGTCTCGGGCAATCAGCCCCAGCATTTT.